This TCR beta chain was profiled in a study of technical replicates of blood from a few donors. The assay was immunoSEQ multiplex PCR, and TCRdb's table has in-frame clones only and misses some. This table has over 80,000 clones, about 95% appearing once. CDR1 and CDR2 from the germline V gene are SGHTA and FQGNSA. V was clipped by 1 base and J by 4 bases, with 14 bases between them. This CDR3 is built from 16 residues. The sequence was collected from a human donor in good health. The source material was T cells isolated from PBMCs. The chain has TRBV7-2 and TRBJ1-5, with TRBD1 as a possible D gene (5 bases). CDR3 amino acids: CASSLVTGRDNQPQHF. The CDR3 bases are TGTGCCAGCAGCTTAGTTACAGGAAGAGATAATCAGCCCCAGCATTTT.